The 20 T cell receptor beta chains below were found in one sample sequenced in a study of shared clonotypes between healthy human individuals. TCRdb keeps only in-frame clones here, not all; method: immunoSEQ multiplex PCR. The profile shows fewer than 3 million clones, less than 95% of them singletons. Specimen: naive CD4+ T cells from PBMCs. Subset indicated: CD45RA+ positively selected. The receptors were gathered from a man aged 18 to 35 in good health. Some clones in this sample may be carry-over from other donors' samples.

The J gene is TRBJ2-1, the V gene TRBV9; D not certain. The CDR3 contains 14 residues. The germline gives CDR1 SGDLS, CDR2 YYNGEE. V gave up 0 bases and J gave up 8 bases, with 12 bases separating them. The CDR3 DNA reads TGTGCCAGCAGCGTAGACTCTTGGTCGGATGAGCAGTTCTTC. It codes for CASSVDSWSDEQFF.

CDR3 sequence: CASSVVWPGGSSYNEQFF. The CDR3 DNA sequence: TGTGCCAGCAGCGTAGTGTGGCCGGGAGGTTCCTCCTACAATGAGCAGTTCTTC. V and J are TRBV9 and TRBJ2-1, with 7 bases lining up with TRBD2. J lost 0 bases, V lost 0 bases, and 9 bases had no gene match. The CDR3 runs 18 residues. The germline CDR1 and CDR2 sequences are SGDLS and YYNGEE.

This clone was observed once. The chain is built from TRBV5-1 and TRBJ2-3; D uncertain. Germline V CDR1 and CDR2: SGHRS, YFSETQ. V dropped 0 bases and J dropped 4 bases, with 6 bases sitting between them. This CDR3 spans 13 amino acids. CDR3 in amino acids: CASSLDGSDTQYF. CDR3 DNA: TGCGCCAGCAGCTTGGACGGGTCAGATACGCAGTATTTT.

The rearrangement links TRBV25-1 to TRBJ2-1, with D uncertain. Trimming shortened V by 7 bases and J by 0 bases, and 10 bases separated the two germline ends. The CDR3 sequence is 14 residues long. Per the germline V gene, CDR1 is MGHDK and CDR2 is SYGVNS. Here the CDR3 DNA reads TGTGCCAGCAACCGGGCGAGCTCCTACAATGAGCAGTTCTTC. This codes for CASNRASSYNEQFF.

The V call is TRBV18, the J call TRBJ2-1, with 7 nucleotides matching TRBD2. The V gene end was trimmed by 3 bases and the J gene end by 5 bases; junction bases not matched to a gene: 7. CDR3 size: 15 residues. Germline lookup yields CDR1 KGHSH and CDR2 LQKENI. The CDR3 protein is CASSPGGSRHNEQFF. The CDR3 DNA follows: TGTGCCAGCTCACCGGGCGGGAGTCGCCACAATGAGCAGTTCTTC.

J is TRBJ1-2 and V is TRBV5-1; D unclear. V lost 0 bases and J lost 3, with 9 bases in between. Germline-derived CDR1 and CDR2 are SGHRS and YFSETQ. The CDR3 runs 14 residues. The CDR3, as DNA: TGCGCCAGCAGCTTGGGCGAACTGCACTATGGCTACACCTTC. This translates into CASSLGELHYGYTF.

The rearrangement joins TRBV7-9 to TRBJ2-3; D is possibly TRBD2 (6 bases). The CDR3 sequence is 16 residues long. Trimming took off 3 bases at V and 2 bases at J, with 15 bases between the two ends. Germline CDR1 reads SEHNR; CDR2 reads FQNEAQ (reference sequence). The CDR3 sequence: CASSFRDSAFTDTQYF. The CDR3 DNA reads TGTGCCAGCAGCTTCCGGGACTCTGCATTCACAGATACGCAGTATTTT.

This clone was counted a single time. The genes are TRBV6-1 and TRBJ2-7, with a weak D call TRBD1 (6 bases). This CDR3 has 14 residues. Germline CDR1 is MNHNS and CDR2 is SASEGT. V was trimmed by 5 bases and J by 6 bases, leaving 17 bases between them. The CDR3 loop is CASSTGKGFSEQYF. DNA of the CDR3: TGTGCCAGCAGTACAGGGAAGGGCTTCTCCGAGCAGTACTTC.

The genes are TRBV11-2 and TRBJ1-5, with 11 bases identical to TRBD1. Trimming took 4 bases from V and 4 from J; bases not matched to a gene: 9. This CDR3 comprises 17 residues. Germline V gene sequence: CDR1 SGHAT, CDR2 FQNNGV. As DNA, the CDR3 is TGTGCCAGCAGCTCCTACCGCGGGACAGGGGGAAATCAGCCCCAGCATTTT. It codes for CASSSYRGTGGNQPQHF.

As for this clone: The junction and the germline gene differ at one end; a read error may be behind it. The chain carries TRBV12-5 and TRBJ2-3, with 9 nucleotides matching TRBD2. The germline CDR1 and CDR2 sequences are LGHNT and FRNRAP. The length of the CDR3 is 16 residues. CDR3 sequence reads: CASGLGLAGPTDMQYF. The CDR3 nucleotides read TGTGCTAGTGGTTTGGGGCTAGCGGGGCCCACAGATATGCAGTATTTT.

This sequence joins TRBV6-1 and TRBJ2-5; D is unresolved. The CDR3 loop spans 13 amino acids. The germline V and J ends were trimmed by 3 bases and 0 bases, with 5 bases remaining between them. CDR1 MNHNS and CDR2 SASEGT come from the germline V gene. CDR3 residues: CASSDSYQETQYF. The CDR3 region has the DNA TGTGCCAGCAGTGACTCGTACCAAGAGACCCAGTACTTC.

The V call is TRBV7-9, the J call TRBJ1-1; possible D gene TRBD1, 5 bases. The CDR3 loop spans 14 amino acids. Trimming shortened V by 1 base and J by 4 bases, and 10 bases separated the two germline ends. In germline, CDR1 is SEHNR, CDR2 FQNEAQ (reference sequence). The CDR3 is CASSLEGHSTEAFF. CDR3 DNA sequence: TGTGCCAGCAGCTTAGAAGGACACAGCACTGAAGCTTTCTTT.

A remark on this clone: The same CDR3 is also encoded by other DNA sequences in this sample. J is TRBJ1-5 and V is TRBV2; the match to TRBD1 covers 8 bases. The CDR3 loop spans 14 amino acids. Germline V gene lookup returns CDR1 SNHLY and CDR2 FYNNEI. The V gene end was trimmed by 6 bases and the J gene end by 6 bases; junction bases not matched to a gene: 7. The CDR3 DNA reads TGTGCCAGCAGGAAGGACAGGGTAGGTCAGCCCCAGCATTTT. Its translation: CASRKDRVGQPQHF.

The chain uses TRBV18 and TRBJ1-2; 10 positions match TRBD1. V shed 3 bases and J 4 bases; nucleotides not matched to a gene: 8. The CDR3 runs 16 residues. CDR1 is KGHSH and CDR2 is LQKENI in the germline V gene. CDR3 nucleotides: TGTGCCAGCTCACCGGGGGGACAGGGGATTCCCTATGGCTACACCTTC. Protein sequence: CASSPGGQGIPYGYTF.

The V gene is TRBV11-3, the J gene TRBJ1-5; the D is unclear. CDR1 SGHNT and CDR2 YENEEA come from the germline V gene. V lost 2 bases and J 3 bases, leaving 11 bases between the germline ends. The CDR3 totals 15 residues. Here the CDR3 reads CASSLMASPNQPQHF. CDR3 in DNA: TGTGCCAGCAGCTTAATGGCAAGCCCCAATCAGCCCCAGCATTTT.

There are a few counts of this clone. The chain recombines TRBV4-2 with TRBJ2-5; D is undetermined. This CDR3 is 13 amino acids long. V lost 1 base and J 4 bases, leaving 7 bases between the germline ends. Germline-derived CDR1 and CDR2 are LGHNA and YNFKEQ. The CDR3 bases are TGTGCCAGCAGCCAAGTTCCGGGAGAGACCCAGTACTTC. It is translated as CASSQVPGETQYF.

V gene TRBV28 combines with J gene TRBJ2-7; 10 bases are shared with TRBD2. The V and J ends lost 6 bases and 6 bases, in that order; junction bases with no gene match: 11. Germline lookup yields CDR1 MDHEN and CDR2 SYDVKM. This CDR3 region has 15 residues. The CDR3 nucleotides read TGTGCCAGCAGAGAGCGGGAGGGTGATGTGGGCGAGCAGTACTTC. Amino acids: CASREREGDVGEQYF. Combining the CDR3 with reference TRBV28 and TRBJ2-7 gives the whole variable domain DVKVTQSSRYLVKRTGEKVFLECVQDMDHENMFWYRQDPGLGLRLIYFSYDVKMKEKGDIPEGYSVSREKKERFSLILESASTNQTSMYLCASREREGDVGEQYFGPGTRLTVT.

This chain connects TRBV6-1 to TRBJ2-5; 9 bases are shared with TRBD2. Unmatched junction bases numbered 10, after V lost 3 bases and J lost 5 bases. This CDR3 comprises 16 residues. CDR1 and CDR2 from the germline V gene are MNHNS and SASEGT. The CDR3 here is CASSDGLAGRRETQYF. The CDR3 DNA reads as TGTGCCAGCAGTGACGGTCTAGCGGGACGGAGGGAGACCCAGTACTTC.

The chain combines TRBV7-2 with TRBJ2-1, with D unresolved. The germline V gene has CDR1 SGHTA and CDR2 FQGNSA. The CDR3 runs to 14 residues. The germline V and J ends were trimmed by 1 base and 9 bases, with 13 bases remaining between them. Here the CDR3 DNA reads TGTGCCAGCAGCTTAGTCTTAATGCTTGGTGAGCAGTTCTTC. It encodes CASSLVLMLGEQFF.

The J gene is TRBJ1-1, the V gene TRBV5-4, with D hard to call. V was trimmed by 3 bases and J by 8 bases, leaving 20 bases between them. Germline CDR1 SGHNT, CDR2 YYREEE (reference sequence). There are 15 residues in the CDR3. The CDR3 is CASSSKNQGISEAFF. The CDR3 region has the DNA TGTGCCAGCAGCTCTAAGAATCAAGGCATATCCGAAGCTTTCTTT.